These 27 T cell receptor beta chains originate from one sample sequenced in a study of blood T cell repertoires in COVID-19. Generated by immunoSEQ multiplex PCR, the TCRdb table keeps only in-frame clones and is missing some. This sample carries roughly 13,000 clones, roughly 85% of them seen once, and the ten largest clones take around 16%. Sequenced material: peripheral blood. These receptors were collected from a human donor with active COVID-19. The donor label of this sample is uncertain.

This chain joins TRBV10-3 and TRBJ2-7; weak D call: TRBD2 (7 bases). CDR3 length: 13 amino acids. Trimming took off 9 bases at V and 2 bases at J, with 14 bases between the two ends. Germline values: CDR1 ENHRY, CDR2 SYGVKD. The CDR3 DNA follows: TGTGCCATGGGTGGCGGGGGCACCTACGAGCAGTACTTC. Translation: CAMGGGGTYEQYF.

This clone was picked up a small number of times. The gene calls are TRBV7-3 and TRBJ2-6; D not certain. Germline V gene sequence: CDR1 SGHTA, CDR2 FQGTGA. The ends were cut back, 7 bases at V and 3 bases at J, with 16 bases in the middle. The CDR3 extends over 16 amino acids. This chain's CDR3 is CASNSDPRGGANVLTF. The CDR3 DNA follows: TGTGCCAGCAATTCTGATCCTCGAGGTGGGGCCAACGTCCTGACTTTC. Together with reference TRBV7-3 and TRBJ2-6, the CDR3 gives the full variable domain: GAGVSQTPSNKVTEKGKYVELRCDPISGHTALYWYRQSLGQGPEFLIYFQGTGAADDSGLPNDRFFAVRPEGSVSTLKIQRTERGDSAVYLCASNSDPRGGANVLTFGAGSRLTVL.

This chain connects TRBV5-6 to TRBJ1-2, with TRBD1 matching over 8 bases. CDR1 is SGHDT, CDR2 YYEEEE, per germline. The CDR3 has 14 residues. V dropped 3 bases and J dropped 7; count of bases not matched to a gene: 8. The CDR3 DNA reads TGTGCCAGCAGCTACACAGACAGGGGCGGTGGCTACACCTTC. Its translation: CASSYTDRGGGYTF.

This clone has just one count. V and J are TRBV18 and TRBJ2-7; the match to TRBD1 covers 7 bases. The germline gives CDR1 KGHSH, CDR2 LQKENI. This CDR3 region has 12 residues. V trimming: 6 bases; J trimming: 5 bases; junction bases outside the gene matches: 4. CDR3 region: CASSPTGDEQYF. The CDR3 DNA follows: TGTGCCAGCTCCCCTACAGGGGACGAGCAGTACTTC.

V and J are TRBV6-5 and TRBJ1-2, with D possibly matching TRBD1 (6 bases). Trimming left V 4 bases short and J 4 bases short, with 13 bases between. This CDR3 contains 14 residues. CDR1 MNHEY and CDR2 SVGAGI come from the germline V gene. For the CDR3, the DNA is TGTGCCAGCAGTTTTGGGGGCGCGGGCTATGGCTACACCTTC. It is translated as CASSFGGAGYGYTF.

This chain uses TRBV27 with TRBJ2-7, with a tentative D call TRBD1 (6 bases). CDR1 is MNHEY, CDR2 SMNVEV, per germline (reference sequence). V was shortened by 10 bases and J by 2 bases, with 18 bases between the two germline ends. CDR3 size: 14 residues. The CDR3 bases are TGTGCCACCTCTCGGGACACAACCCCCTACGAGCAGTACTTC. As protein: CATSRDTTPYEQYF.

The genes are TRBV5-4 and TRBJ2-1; 7 bases are a match to TRBD2. Looked up from germline, CDR1 is SGHNT and CDR2 is YYREEE (reference sequence). Trimming took 5 bases from V and 3 from J; bases not matched to a gene: 11. The CDR3 length is 16 residues. CDR3 nucleotides: TGTGCCAGCAGGAGGGGCGGGGCGGGGGACTACAATGAGCAGTTCTTC. Protein sequence: CASRRGGAGDYNEQFF.

The chain has TRBV27 and TRBJ1-1, with TRBD1 as a possible D gene (5 bases). V dropped 5 bases and J dropped 7 bases, with 11 bases sitting between them. The CDR3 spans 12 residues. Germline lookup yields CDR1 MNHEY and CDR2 SMNVEV (reference sequence). CDR3 bases: TGTGCCAGCAGTCGTGGCGGGGGTGAAGCTTTCTTT. Translation gives CASSRGGGEAFF.

This clone was seen once. The chain employs TRBV6-4 and TRBJ2-3, with 10 bases identical to TRBD1. This CDR3 region has 15 residues. Germline V gives CDR1 MRHNA, CDR2 SNTAGT. Germline trimming cut 2 bases from V and 2 bases from J; bases unmatched to any gene: 1. The CDR3 loop is CASSDGQGDTDTQYF. CDR3 DNA sequence: TGTGCCAGCAGTGACGGACAGGGGGACACAGATACGCAGTATTTT.

The DNA of the CDR3 is TGTGCTAGTGGTTTGATTAACGTCGGACCTACTAGCGGGGATGATATCTCCTACAATGAGCAGTTCTTC. Protein: CASGLINVGPTSGDDISYNEQFF. This chain joins TRBV12-5 and TRBJ2-1, with 10 positions matching TRBD2. Germline loops: CDR1 LGHNT, CDR2 FRNRAP. V shed 2 bases and J 0 bases; nucleotides not matched to a gene: 22. This CDR3 comprises 23 residues.

This clone was picked up a small number of times. The rearrangement links TRBV5-8 to TRBJ1-5, with 7 positions matching TRBD1. CDR3 length: 14 amino acids. With 0 bases clipped from V and 8 bases from J, the junction kept 5 bases outside the gene matches. Germline assignment: CDR1 SGHTS and CDR2 YDEGEE. The CDR3 reads CASSLAGQRKPQHF. CDR3 DNA sequence: TGTGCCAGCAGCTTGGCGGGACAGAGAAAGCCCCAGCATTTT. Full variable domain (missing parts from reference TRBV5-8 and TRBJ1-5): EAGVTQSPTHLIKTRGQQATLRCSPISGHTSVYWYQQALGLGLQFLLWYDEGEERNRGNFPPRFSGRQFPNYSSELNVNALELEDSALYLCASSLAGQRKPQHFGDGTRLSIL.

The chain uses TRBV29-1 and TRBJ2-3; 8 bases map to TRBD1. V trimming: 1 base; J trimming: 2 bases; junction bases outside the gene matches: 8. Per germline, CDR1 SQVTM and CDR2 ANQGSEA. The CDR3 runs 16 residues. The CDR3 DNA follows: TGCAGCGTTGAAGTGGTCGACAGGGGCTACACAGATACGCAGTATTTT. It codes for CSVEVVDRGYTDTQYF.

This sequence joins TRBV11-2 and TRBJ2-5; 7 bases are a match to TRBD2. Germline V gives CDR1 SGHAT, CDR2 FQNNGV. The CDR3 contains 15 residues. Germline trimming cut 3 bases from V and 5 bases from J; bases unmatched to any gene: 9. CDR3 sequence reads: CASSFGSGPGETQYF. For the CDR3, the DNA is TGTGCCAGCAGCTTTGGTAGCGGGCCGGGCGAGACCCAGTACTTC.

This clone was seen a handful of times. The chain joins TRBV19 to TRBJ2-7, with a weak D call TRBD2 (5 bases). V lost 4 bases to trimming and J lost 4 bases, with 14 bases between them. The CDR3 is 14 amino acids. Germline-derived CDR1 and CDR2 are LNHDA and SQIVND (reference sequence). The CDR3 DNA follows: TGTGCCAGTAGTACAGCGCACCCGGGATACGAGCAGTACTTC. Protein: CASSTAHPGYEQYF.

This chain connects TRBV6-2 or TRBV6-3 to TRBJ1-1, with TRBD1 matching over 10 bases. The V and J ends lost 6 bases and 5 bases, in that order; junction bases with no gene match: 6. The CDR3 loop spans 14 amino acids. CDR1 and CDR2 (germline): MNHEY, SVGEGT. The CDR3, as DNA: TGTGCCAGCAGCGGACAGGGGGAAGCGACTGAAGCTTTCTTT. Translation: CASSGQGEATEAFF.

The chain is built from TRBV3-1 (or the pseudogene TRBV3-2) and TRBJ2-1, with 9 bases fitting TRBD2. Germline loops: CDR1 LGHDT, CDR2 YNNKEL (reference sequence). Trimming removed 0 bases from V and 9 bases from J; junction bases left unmatched: 12. The CDR3 contains 17 residues. CDR3 loop: CASSQERAGGPVPEQFF. In nucleotides, the CDR3 is TGTGCCAGCAGCCAAGAGAGGGCGGGGGGGCCGGTGCCTGAGCAGTTCTTC.

This chain uses TRBV9 with TRBJ2-7; D is unclear. The CDR3 sequence is 14 residues long. V was clipped by 0 bases and J by 5 bases, with 12 bases between them. Germline CDR1 reads SGDLS; CDR2 reads YYNGEE. Written as DNA, the CDR3 is TGTGCCAGCAGCGTAGGGGCCTATTTCGACGAGCAGTACTTC. This sequence encodes CASSVGAYFDEQYF.

CDR3 region: CASSYYPRGNGETQYF. The CDR3 DNA is TGTGCCAGCAGTTACTACCCCAGGGGAAATGGTGAGACCCAGTACTTC. This chain links TRBV27 with TRBJ2-5; D is perhaps TRBD1 (6 bases). V lost 4 bases to trimming and J lost 5 bases, with 20 bases between them. The CDR3 has 16 amino acids. Germline lookup yields CDR1 MNHEY and CDR2 SMNVEV (reference sequence).

The rearrangement joins TRBV9 to TRBJ2-1, with 8 positions matching TRBD2. The CDR3 has 19 residues. V dropped 2 bases and J dropped 0; count of bases not matched to a gene: 13. The germline gives CDR1 SGDLS, CDR2 YYNGEE. CDR3 bases: TGTGCCAGCAGCGTTGGGTCTAGCGGGTTTCTGAGCTCCTACAATGAGCAGTTCTTC. The encoded protein is CASSVGSSGFLSSYNEQFF.

This clone occurred a few times. This chain uses TRBV5-1 with TRBJ1-6, with D perhaps matching TRBD1 (5 bases). CDR1 and CDR2 (germline): SGHRS, YFSETQ. V lost 2 bases and J lost 10, with 13 bases in between. The CDR3 is made up of 14 amino acids. In DNA form, the CDR3 reads TGCGCCAGCAGCTTTGGGGGGGGTGGGTCACCCCTCCACTTT. The encoded protein is CASSFGGGGSPLHF.

This clone ranks as medium-sized (0.01 to 0.1%). The chain couples TRBV2 to TRBJ1-3; D is undetermined. This CDR3 contains 14 residues. Trimming removed 9 bases from V and 0 bases from J, with 12 bases in between. CDR1 and CDR2 (germline): SNHLY, FYNNEI. As DNA, the CDR3 is TGTGCCAGTGCCACTTCGGGCTCTGGAAACACCATATATTTT. It codes for CASATSGSGNTIYF.

This chain joins TRBV11-2 and TRBJ2-7, with D tentatively TRBD2 (6 bases). The CDR3 has 15 amino acids. Germline CDR1 reads SGHAT; CDR2 reads FQNNGV. Trimming stripped 7 bases from V and 1 base from J, with 17 bases between. The DNA for the CDR3 is TGTGCCAGCAACCGCGTAGGTAGCGGTTCCTACGAGCAGTACTTC. It encodes CASNRVGSGSYEQYF.

The J gene is TRBJ2-3, the V gene TRBV7-9; TRBD2 agrees at 12 bases. Germline V CDR1 and CDR2: SEHNR, FQNEAQ (reference sequence). V shed 2 bases, J shed 3 bases, and the junction held 3 bases outside the gene matches. There are 16 residues in the CDR3. CDR3 nucleotide sequence: TGTGCCAGCAGCTTAAGTCTAGCGGGAGGGACAGATACGCAGTATTTT. Its protein product is CASSLSLAGGTDTQYF.

J is TRBJ2-7 and V is TRBV6-5, with D perhaps TRBD2 (6 bases). Germline V gene lookup returns CDR1 MNHEY and CDR2 SVGAGI. The CDR3 consists of 13 residues. V dropped 6 bases and J dropped 6 bases, with 15 bases sitting between them. As DNA, the CDR3 is TGTGCCAGCAGGTCCGGGGGATTCAGCGAGCAGTACTTC. It encodes CASRSGGFSEQYF.

CDR3 nucleotides: TGCAGCGCTGCTGCCGCGCCGGGACAGGGATCAGATACGCAGTATTTT. Translation gives CSAAAAPGQGSDTQYF. The rearrangement links TRBV29-1 to TRBJ2-3; the match to TRBD1 covers 9 bases. V lost 7 bases, J lost 4 bases, and 15 bases stayed unmatched. The CDR3 covers 16 residues. Germline assignment: CDR1 SQVTM and CDR2 ANQGSEA.

The chain combines TRBV15 with TRBJ1-2, with a tentative D call TRBD1 (5 bases). In germline, CDR1 is LNHNV, CDR2 YYDKDF (reference sequence). This CDR3 spans 14 amino acids. Trimming removed 4 bases at V and 8 bases at J, with 17 bases between. The CDR3 loop reads CATSTRTTGVGYTF. The CDR3 bases are TGTGCCACCAGCACAAGGACAACTGGTGTCGGCTACACCTTC.

The CDR3 is CASSSLDRPGSGANVLTF. In DNA, the CDR3 is TGCGCCAGCAGCTCCCTAGACAGGCCTGGCTCTGGGGCCAACGTCCTGACTTTC. The chain combines TRBV5-1 with TRBJ2-6; possibly TRBD1 for D (6 bases). Trimming cost V 3 bases and J 0 bases, with 16 bases left between them. The CDR3 covers 18 residues. CDR1 and CDR2 (germline): SGHRS, YFSETQ.